This is a list of T cell receptor beta chains from one sample in a study of cytomegalovirus exposure and HLA in healthy donors. Generated by immunoSEQ multiplex PCR, the TCRdb table keeps only in-frame clones and is missing some. The sample lists about 120,000 clones; just over 15% were seen once. The sequencing input was PBMCs. All receptors derive from a woman aged 18 to 35 in good health and CMV-seronegative. Each CDR3 is given with its conserved first and last residue. The order of the fields is D gene, clone size, V gene, J gene, CDR3 DNA, CDR3 protein. The D gene is left open where the match is weak. Not every row has a clone size; where given, it reads once, few, many or a size class.

d_gene: -; abundance: -; v_gene: TRBV7-7; j_gene: TRBJ2-5; CDR3nt: TGTGCTAGCAGTCCGCAAGAGACCCAGTACTTC; CDR3aa: CASSPQETQYF
d_gene: -; abundance: few; v_gene: TRBV23-1; j_gene: TRBJ2-2; CDR3nt: TGCGCCAACCGGCTCCAGGGCACCGGGGAGCTGTTTTTT; CDR3aa: CANRLQGTGELFF
d_gene: -; abundance: -; v_gene: TRBV12-5; j_gene: TRBJ2-5; CDR3nt: TGTGCTAGTCAGGGCTGGGGGGGCGAGGGTAGCGACCAAGAGACCCAGTACTTC; CDR3aa: CASQGWGGEGSDQETQYF
d_gene: -; abundance: -; v_gene: TRBV2; j_gene: TRBJ2-7; CDR3nt: TGTGCCAGCATCCCTAGCTTGGACGAGCAGTACTTC; CDR3aa: CASIPSLDEQYF
d_gene: -; abundance: -; v_gene: TRBV21-1; j_gene: TRBJ2-7; CDR3nt: TGTGCCAGCAGCAAAGTTGAGGGCCCCTACGAGCAGTACTTC; CDR3aa: CASSKVEGPYEQYF
d_gene: TRBD1; abundance: -; v_gene: TRBV28; j_gene: TRBJ1-2; CDR3nt: TGTGCCAGCACCCAGGGACAGGGGGCAAATTCCTATGGCTACACCTTC; CDR3aa: CASTQGQGANSYGYTF
d_gene: -; abundance: -; v_gene: TRBV9; j_gene: TRBJ2-4; CDR3nt: TGTGCCAGCAGCGGAGGGAGTCTAGCCAAAAACATTCAGTACTTC; CDR3aa: CASSGGSLAKNIQYF
d_gene: TRBD2; abundance: -; v_gene: TRBV6-6; j_gene: TRBJ2-7; CDR3nt: TGTGCCAGCGCCCTTAGAGGAGACGGGGGGTACGAGCAGTACTTC; CDR3aa: CASALRGDGGYEQYF
d_gene: TRBD1; abundance: few; v_gene: TRBV6-6; j_gene: TRBJ1-3; CDR3nt: TGTGCCAGCAGGAACGACAGGGTCTCTGGAAACACCATATATTTT; CDR3aa: CASRNDRVSGNTIYF
d_gene: TRBD2; abundance: -; v_gene: TRBV29-1; j_gene: TRBJ2-7; CDR3nt: TGCAGCGCCTCGACTAGCGGGAGTGTCGACGAGCAGTACTTC; CDR3aa: CSASTSGSVDEQYF
d_gene: -; abundance: few; v_gene: TRBV4-1; j_gene: TRBJ1-1; CDR3nt: TGCGCCAGGGGGAGGGGAAACACTGAAGCTTTCTTT; CDR3aa: CARGRGNTEAFF
d_gene: -; abundance: -; v_gene: TRBV28; j_gene: TRBJ2-7; CDR3nt: TGTGCCAGCAGTTTAGGCCCGGGAAGCTCCTACGAGCAGTACTTC; CDR3aa: CASSLGPGSSYEQYF
d_gene: TRBD1; abundance: few; v_gene: TRBV20-1; j_gene: TRBJ1-2; CDR3nt: TGCAGTGCTGACAGGGTCCTGGGCTACACCTTC; CDR3aa: CSADRVLGYTF
d_gene: -; abundance: -; v_gene: TRBV10-1; j_gene: TRBJ1-1; CDR3nt: TGCGCCAGCAGTGCCGGACAGAACACTGAAGCTTTCTTT; CDR3aa: CASSAGQNTEAFF
d_gene: TRBD2; abundance: -; v_gene: TRBV5-1; j_gene: TRBJ2-1; CDR3nt: TGCGCCAGCAGCTTGGCCTGGGGCGGGAGTTTGGGCAATGAGCAGTTCTTC; CDR3aa: CASSLAWGGSLGNEQFF
d_gene: -; abundance: -; v_gene: TRBV6-1; j_gene: TRBJ1-4; CDR3nt: TGTGCCAGCAGTTTCAGGGTCGGGGAAAAACTGTTTTTT; CDR3aa: CASSFRVGEKLFF
d_gene: -; abundance: -; v_gene: TRBV29-1; j_gene: TRBJ1-1; CDR3nt: TGCAGCGTTGAGCCACAGTCGAACACTGAAGCTTTCTTT; CDR3aa: CSVEPQSNTEAFF
d_gene: -; abundance: -; v_gene: TRBV5-4; j_gene: TRBJ1-1; CDR3nt: TGTGCCAGCAGCTTACCCGCGTCTGAAGCTTTCTTT; CDR3aa: CASSLPASEAFF
d_gene: -; abundance: few; v_gene: TRBV7-9; j_gene: TRBJ1-6; CDR3nt: TGTGCCAGCAGCGCCCAGACAGCTAATTCACCCCTCCACTTT; CDR3aa: CASSAQTANSPLHF
d_gene: -; abundance: many; v_gene: TRBV4-1; j_gene: TRBJ2-3; CDR3nt: TGCGCCAGCAGCCTCCAAGATGGAGACTACACAGATACGCAGTATTTT; CDR3aa: CASSLQDGDYTDTQYF
d_gene: TRBD1; abundance: few; v_gene: TRBV6-6; j_gene: TRBJ1-4; CDR3nt: TGTGCCAGCAGCCTCCACAGGGGACATAATGAAAAACTGTTTTTT; CDR3aa: CASSLHRGHNEKLFF
d_gene: -; abundance: -; v_gene: TRBV12-1; j_gene: TRBJ1-1; CDR3nt: TGTGCCAGCAGACAGACAGTTATGGCTTTCTTT; CDR3aa: CASRQTVMAFF
d_gene: -; abundance: few; v_gene: TRBV18; j_gene: TRBJ1-5; CDR3nt: TGTGCCAGCACCGCGGGGGGCCCCGAGCCCCAGCATTTT; CDR3aa: CASTAGGPEPQHF
d_gene: -; abundance: few; v_gene: TRBV4-3; j_gene: TRBJ2-1; CDR3nt: TGCGCCAGCAGCCAAAAGCCCTCGGGGGCCTACAATGAGCAGTTCTTC; CDR3aa: CASSQKPSGAYNEQFF
d_gene: -; abundance: -; v_gene: TRBV2; j_gene: TRBJ2-3; CDR3nt: TGTGCCAGCAGTGATCTCCAGGGAAGCACGGTCACAGATACGCAGTATTTT; CDR3aa: CASSDLQGSTVTDTQYF
d_gene: -; abundance: -; v_gene: TRBV7-9; j_gene: TRBJ1-2; CDR3nt: TGTGCCAGCAGCATTCCGACACTGAACTATGGCTACACCTTC; CDR3aa: CASSIPTLNYGYTF